Presented here are 19 T cell receptor beta chains from one specimen sequenced in a study of blood T cell repertoires in COVID-19 (dated by TCRdb to 2020 to 2021). The library relied on the immunoSEQ multiplex PCR assay. Imported from immuneACCESS, the table was reduced by TCRdb to in-frame sequences with V and J called. These copies leave out some clones; in studies compared against another copy, an unresolved V gene accounts for under half, and the cause of the remainder is not known. The sample has roughly 91,000 clones on record, roughly 84% of them singletons. Clones ranked in the top ten supply roughly 2% of the sample. Sequencing was done on a sample of peripheral blood. The receptors stem from a man between 65 and 85 years old with active or convalescent COVID-19.

V is TRBV30 and J is TRBJ1-2; D possibly corresponds to TRBD1 (6 bases). V dropped 5 bases and J dropped 7 bases, with 20 bases sitting between them. The CDR3 spans 14 residues. Germline CDR1 GTSNPN, CDR2 SVGIG (reference sequence). The CDR3 region has the DNA TGTGCCTGGTCGCCCTCAGGGGCCCCCCTTGGCTACACCTTC. Its translation: CAWSPSGAPLGYTF.

V gene TRBV7-9 combines with J gene TRBJ1-1; the match to TRBD1 covers 8 bases. J was trimmed by 4 bases and V by 5 bases; bases with no gene match: 3. The CDR3 loop spans 13 amino acids. Germline V lookup: CDR1 SEHNR, CDR2 FQNEAQ (reference sequence). CDR3 in amino acids: CASSRTGGTEAFF. CDR3 in DNA: TGTGCCAGCAGCCGAACAGGGGGCACTGAAGCTTTCTTT.

V and J are TRBV12-3 or TRBV12-4 and TRBJ1-3, with D possibly TRBD1 on 6 matching bases. Trimming shortened V by 5 bases and J by 8 bases, and 13 bases separated the two germline ends. CDR3 length: 13 amino acids. This CDR3 is CASSVGARDTIYF. CDR3 sequence (DNA): TGTGCCAGCAGTGTGGGGGCGAGGGACACCATATATTTT.

This rearrangement joins TRBV18 to TRBJ1-1; 8 bases are shared with TRBD1. This CDR3 contains 14 residues. Germline assignment: CDR1 KGHSH and CDR2 LQKENI. V was clipped by 6 bases and J by 6 bases; unmatched bases: 9. This CDR3 is CASSIGQGDAEAFF. The CDR3 DNA reads TGTGCCAGCTCGATCGGACAGGGTGACGCTGAAGCTTTCTTT.

The CDR3 region has the DNA TGTGCCAGCAGTCGGGACAGGGGTCCCATCCTGACTTTC. It specifies CASSRDRGPILTF. This chain joins TRBV27 and TRBJ2-6; 10 bases are shared with TRBD1. Unmatched junction bases numbered 6, after V lost 5 bases and J lost 14 bases. Germline V gene sequence: CDR1 MNHEY, CDR2 SMNVEV (reference sequence). This CDR3 is 13 amino acids long.

The chain is built from TRBV6-1 and TRBJ2-5; TRBD1 matches at 7 bases. V shed 8 bases and J 3 bases; nucleotides not matched to a gene: 9. The CDR3 runs to 14 residues. The germline V gene has CDR1 MNHNS and CDR2 SASEGT. CDR3 nucleotides: TGTGCCAGCGCTGTAGGGACAGTTAAAGAGACCCAGTACTTC. This codes for CASAVGTVKETQYF.

The J gene is TRBJ2-5, the V gene TRBV6-6; 8 nucleotides align to TRBD1. Germline CDR1 MNHNY, CDR2 SVGAGI (reference sequence). The V gene end was trimmed by 7 bases and the J gene end by 2 bases; junction bases not matched to a gene: 3. The CDR3 spans 13 residues. The CDR3 loop reads CASIRDRQETQYF. The CDR3 DNA is TGTGCCAGCATTCGGGACAGGCAAGAGACCCAGTACTTC.

The rearrangement joins TRBV7-9 to TRBJ1-5; D not resolved. The CDR3 has 14 residues. Trimming took 1 base from V and 9 from J, leaving 13 bases between them. The germline gives CDR1 SEHNR, CDR2 FQNEAQ (reference sequence). For the CDR3, the DNA is TGTGCCAGCAGCTTAGTCGGTAGCTCCGGGCCCCAGCATTTT. It yields the protein CASSLVGSSGPQHF.

The chain has TRBV6-5 and TRBJ2-2, with D tentatively TRBD1 (5 bases). The V end was cut by 2 bases, the J end by 4 bases, with 11 bases between. CDR1 MNHEY and CDR2 SVGAGI come from the germline V gene. This CDR3 contains 15 residues. The CDR3 protein is CASSYQGRGTGELFF. In DNA form, the CDR3 reads TGTGCCAGCAGTTACCAGGGTAGGGGCACCGGGGAGCTGTTTTTT.

The chain links TRBV7-6 to TRBJ2-2; 11 bases agree with TRBD1. V lost 4 bases and J lost 4; bases outside the gene matches: 5. The CDR3 loop spans 16 amino acids. Per germline, CDR1 SGHVS and CDR2 FNYEAQ. The CDR3 is CASSYGGQGVTGELFF. CDR3 bases: TGTGCCAGCAGCTACGGGGGACAGGGGGTCACCGGGGAGCTGTTTTTT.

V is TRBV27 and J is TRBJ2-5, with 8 bases aligning to TRBD2. Germline V gene data show CDR1 as MNHEY and CDR2 as SMNVEV (reference sequence). Losses at the gene ends were 5 bases for V and 7 bases for J; bases not matched to a gene: 12. The CDR3 loop spans 15 amino acids. CDR3 region: CASSTPGLGGGTQYF. CDR3 bases: TGTGCCAGCAGTACCCCGGGACTAGGGGGAGGGACCCAGTACTTC.

This clone was counted once. This chain uses TRBV7-2 with TRBJ1-6, with 7 bases fitting TRBD1. The V segment lost 0 bases and the J segment 10 bases; nucleotides outside the gene matches: 9. CDR3 length: 16 residues. Germline lookup yields CDR1 SGHTA and CDR2 FQGNSA. CDR3 bases: TGTGCCAGCAGCTTAGCGAGGGGGCTCGTTGGATCACCCCTCCACTTT. It translates to CASSLARGLVGSPLHF.

The chain is built from TRBV5-1 and TRBJ2-5, with D tentatively TRBD1 (6 bases). Germline V gene sequence: CDR1 SGHRS, CDR2 YFSETQ. The CDR3 has 14 residues. V dropped 5 bases and J dropped 0 bases, with 11 bases sitting between them. The CDR3, as DNA: TGCGCCAGCAGTTACACAGGGAACCAAGAGACCCAGTACTTC. Its protein is CASSYTGNQETQYF.

The CDR3 loop is CATSDIQKRGGWETQYF. CDR3 sequence (DNA): TGTGCCACCAGTGATATTCAAAAGCGGGGGGGCTGGGAGACCCAGTACTTC. The chain uses TRBV24-1 and TRBJ2-5; 10 bases align to TRBD2. Per germline, CDR1 KGHDR and CDR2 SFDVKD. The V and J ends lost 3 bases and 5 bases, in that order; junction bases with no gene match: 11. The CDR3 covers 17 residues.

By sample share, this clone is medium-sized. The chain carries TRBV6-6 and TRBJ1-4; TRBD1 aligns across 8 bases. The V gene's germline CDR1 is MNHNY and CDR2 SVGAGI (reference sequence). After removal of 2 bases from V and 3 bases from J, the junction contained 2 bases not matched to a gene. The CDR3 has 15 amino acids. CDR3 protein: CASSYRDRSNEKLFF. The CDR3 nucleotides read TGTGCCAGCAGTTACAGGGACAGGTCTAATGAAAAACTGTTTTTT.

This clone was detected only once. The chain has TRBV2 and TRBJ1-6; D is possibly TRBD1 (5 bases). V shed 4 bases and J shed 2 bases, with 15 bases lying between them. The CDR3 length is 17 residues. Germline CDR1 SNHLY, CDR2 FYNNEI. As DNA, the CDR3 is TGTGCCAGCAGTGGGGTTCAAGGGGTACCCTATAATTCACCCCTCCACTTT. Translated: CASSGVQGVPYNSPLHF.

The rearrangement joins TRBV6-5 to TRBJ2-1; TRBD2 is a possible D gene (6 bases). This CDR3 region has 13 residues. Germline CDR1 reads MNHEY; CDR2 reads SVGAGI. V lost 4 bases, J lost 4 bases, and 8 bases lay in between. As DNA, the CDR3 is TGTGCCAGCAGTTTTGGGACTTACAATGAGCAGTTCTTC. Protein sequence: CASSFGTYNEQFF.

V is TRBV19 and J is TRBJ1-1; 8 bases match TRBD1. This CDR3 is 14 amino acids long. V was pared by 5 bases and J by 0 bases, with 2 bases of the junction left unmatched. Germline V CDR1 and CDR2: LNHDA, SQIVND (reference sequence). This chain's CDR3 is CASSGQGMNTEAFF. The CDR3 DNA is TGTGCCAGTAGTGGACAGGGCATGAACACTGAAGCTTTCTTT.

This rearrangement joins TRBV19 to TRBJ2-1, with TRBD2 matching over 11 bases. CDR3 length: 16 amino acids. J lost 7 bases, V lost 5 bases, and 10 bases had no gene match. Germline V gene data show CDR1 as LNHDA and CDR2 as SQIVND (reference sequence). CDR3: CASSFSLAGGLNEQFF. CDR3 sequence (DNA): TGTGCCAGTAGTTTCTCTCTAGCGGGGGGCTTAAATGAGCAGTTCTTC.